In its sample, the clone carrying this TCR beta chain was seen a few times. Its specificity is not known. The sample is drawn from a study of PD-1 blockade in classical Hodgkin lymphoma. Study background: Nivolumab was administered to patients intravenously at 3 mg/kg every 2 weeks.

Time point in this sample: cycle 4 day 1 (C4D1), after less than seven weeks of nivolumab. Each patient's relapse followed autologous stem cell transplantation, and brentuximab vedotin exposure varied. Patients reached a best response of complete response, partial response or progressive disease. The assay was immunoSEQ multiplex PCR, and TCRdb's table has in-frame clones only and misses some. The sample records about 20,000 clones, 76% being singletons. The study's findings and limits: Partial responders and progressors had significantly lower baseline TCR diversity. Why the repertoires differ is still unclear, perhaps disease activity or prior therapy.

Germline V lookup: CDR1 SNHLY, CDR2 FYNNEI. With 8 bases clipped from V and 0 bases from J, the junction kept 3 bases outside the gene matches. The CDR3 loop spans 13 amino acids. The sequencing here drew on peripheral blood mononuclear cells (PBMCs), taken before the fourth cycle of nivolumab. The rearrangement links TRBV2 to TRBJ1-1; the match to TRBD1 covers 7 bases. The TCR sequence derives from a human donor with classical Hodgkin lymphoma. CDR3 nucleotide sequence: TGTGCCAGCTACGACAGGGTGAACACTGAAGCTTTCTTT. It specifies CASYDRVNTEAFF.